This TCR beta chain was retrieved from a study of monozygotic twins with inflammatory bowel disease. TCRdb reprocessed the 5' RACE reads; each CDR3 protein has one entry and no DNA is given. Here the sample table reports 300,000 to 400,000 distinct CDR3 sequences. The CDR3 sequence is 15 residues long. Germline-derived CDR1 and CDR2 are MGHRA and YSYEKL. The receptor comes from a human donor with ulcerative colitis or Crohn's disease, or a healthy co-twin of an affected twin (not recorded which). The V gene is TRBV4-1, the J gene TRBJ2-1; lacking DNA, the TRBD2 call made by TCRdb goes unchecked. The sequenced sample was blood. This CDR3 reads CASSQGSSGGNKQFF.